The entry that follows covers one T cell receptor beta chain sequence. Its cognate antigen is unknown. The CDR3 loop spans 14 amino acids. Germline V CDR1 and CDR2: MNHNS, SASEGT. The V end was cut by 5 bases, the J end by 4 bases, with 14 bases between. These data come from a study of beta chain features in type 1 diabetes. Expressed TCRB transcripts got sequenced, as all isolated RNA was reverse transcribed. Repertoires were generated with immunoSEQ multiplex PCR, while TCRdb's copy carries only in-frame clones and drops some. This repertoire shows some 63,000 clones, about 48% found once; its top ten account for 0.7%. Study-level results: Moderately but significantly shorter TCRB CDR3s were found in Type 1 diabetes patients in all four CD4+ subsets.

The receptor was isolated from a man younger than 45 with type 1 diabetes. Specimen: central memory CD4+ T cells from blood. The chain joins TRBV6-1 to TRBJ2-5; D perhaps matches TRBD1 (5 bases). The chain's CDR3 is CASSQSQGGETQYF. In DNA form, the CDR3 reads TGTGCCAGCAGTCAGTCTCAGGGTGGAGAGACCCAGTACTTC.